Listed below are T cell receptor beta chains from one sample, sequenced in a study of blood T cell repertoires in COVID-19. Here immunoSEQ multiplex PCR was the method, and the copy in TCRdb shows in-frame clones only, minus some. Of roughly 100,000 clones listed, approximately 82% were seen once; the top ten hold approximately 15%. The sample consisted of peripheral blood. The receptors originated from a woman of 80 years or more with acute or convalescent COVID-19. The CDR3 runs from the conserved cysteine through the conserved F or W. A D gene is named only where the DNA matches it firmly. Clone size is not always given. Where it is, it says once, few, many or a class for expanded clones.

clone_size: .; j_call: TRBJ2-1; d_call: TRBD2; v_call: TRBV18; cdr3_nt: TGTGCCAGCTCACCAAGCGGGGCTGAGCAGTTCTTC; cdr3_aa: CASSPSGAEQFF
clone_size: few; j_call: TRBJ2-3; d_call: .; v_call: TRBV10-2; cdr3_nt: TGCGCCAGTGCCCAAACGGCAGATACGCAGTATTTT; cdr3_aa: CASAQTADTQYF
clone_size: once; j_call: TRBJ2-2; d_call: .; v_call: TRBV12-3/TRBV12-4; cdr3_nt: TGTGCCACCCGCCTCGGGTACACCGGGGAGCTGTTTTTT; cdr3_aa: CATRLGYTGELFF
clone_size: many; j_call: TRBJ1-4; d_call: .; v_call: TRBV19; cdr3_nt: TGTGCCACCGGGGGGTCTCTGGGGGAAAAACTGTTTTTT; cdr3_aa: CATGGSLGEKLFF
clone_size: once; j_call: TRBJ2-3; d_call: .; v_call: TRBV11-2; cdr3_nt: TGTGCCAGCAGTTCCCTTCTCGCGGGTAGGCAGTATTTT; cdr3_aa: CASSSLLAGRQYF
clone_size: .; j_call: TRBJ2-7; d_call: .; v_call: TRBV27; cdr3_nt: TGTGCCAGCAGTTTCGACAGGACATCCTACGAGCAGTACTTC; cdr3_aa: CASSFDRTSYEQYF
clone_size: .; j_call: TRBJ2-2; d_call: .; v_call: TRBV11-3; cdr3_nt: TGTGCCAGCAGCTCACCCCGGGACACCGGGGAGCTGTTTTTT; cdr3_aa: CASSSPRDTGELFF
clone_size: .; j_call: TRBJ1-1; d_call: .; v_call: TRBV7-2; cdr3_nt: TGTGCCAGCAGTTTACAGGAGAACACTGAAGCTTTCTTT; cdr3_aa: CASSLQENTEAFF
clone_size: .; j_call: TRBJ2-3; d_call: TRBD1; v_call: TRBV7-2; cdr3_nt: TGTGCCAGCAGTTTAGCGCGGTCCCGACAGGGGAGCACAGATACGCAGTATTTT; cdr3_aa: CASSLARSRQGSTDTQYF
clone_size: .; j_call: TRBJ2-1; d_call: TRBD2; v_call: TRBV6-1; cdr3_nt: TGTGCCAGCAGTGAAGGGCTAGCGGTTTTGGGGAATGAGCAGTTCTTC; cdr3_aa: CASSEGLAVLGNEQFF
clone_size: .; j_call: TRBJ2-1; d_call: .; v_call: TRBV2; cdr3_nt: TGTGCCAGCAAGGGGGAACAGAGCAATGAGCAGTTCTTC; cdr3_aa: CASKGEQSNEQFF
clone_size: .; j_call: TRBJ2-7; d_call: .; v_call: TRBV6-5; cdr3_nt: TGTGCCAGCAGTTACGGCGCTACTAGACCCTACGAGCAGTACTTC; cdr3_aa: CASSYGATRPYEQYF
clone_size: .; j_call: TRBJ2-5; d_call: TRBD2; v_call: TRBV9; cdr3_nt: TGTGCCAGCAGCGGCCTTTCTAGCGGAGAGACCCAGTACTTC; cdr3_aa: CASSGLSSGETQYF
clone_size: .; j_call: TRBJ2-2; d_call: TRBD2; v_call: TRBV9; cdr3_nt: TGTGCCAGCAGCGAGACTAGCGGGAGTGTTGCCACCGGGGAGCTGTTTTTT; cdr3_aa: CASSETSGSVATGELFF
clone_size: .; j_call: TRBJ2-3; d_call: TRBD2; v_call: TRBV13; cdr3_nt: TGTGCCAGCAGTAATACCGGGACTAGCGGGGATACGCAGTATTTT; cdr3_aa: CASSNTGTSGDTQYF
clone_size: .; j_call: TRBJ1-3; d_call: TRBD1; v_call: TRBV28; cdr3_nt: TGTGCCAGCAGTTTATGGACAGGGGGAACAAACACCATATATTTT; cdr3_aa: CASSLWTGGTNTIYF
clone_size: .; j_call: TRBJ1-2; d_call: .; v_call: TRBV6-5; cdr3_nt: TGTGCCGCTATGGGACATTTTATGGGCGGCTACACCTTC; cdr3_aa: CAAMGHFMGGYTF
clone_size: .; j_call: TRBJ2-5; d_call: .; v_call: TRBV5-4; cdr3_nt: TGTGCCAGCAGCTTGGGTGGGTTGCGGGAGACCCAGTACTTC; cdr3_aa: CASSLGGLRETQYF
clone_size: once; j_call: TRBJ2-2; d_call: .; v_call: TRBV3-1/TRBV3-2; cdr3_nt: TGTGCCAGCAGCCTCAACAGGGCCGGGGAGCTGTTTTTT; cdr3_aa: CASSLNRAGELFF
clone_size: .; j_call: TRBJ2-1; d_call: .; v_call: TRBV29-1; cdr3_nt: TGCAGCGCCGGGAGGGGGCAGGCGTCCTACAATGAGCAGTTCTTC; cdr3_aa: CSAGRGQASYNEQFF
clone_size: .; j_call: TRBJ2-2; d_call: .; v_call: TRBV20-1; cdr3_nt: TGCAGTGCTAGAGATAACGGGGAGCTGTTTTTT; cdr3_aa: CSARDNGELFF
clone_size: .; j_call: TRBJ2-6; d_call: .; v_call: TRBV7-9; cdr3_nt: TGTGCCAGCAGCTTCGGTGGCTCTGGGGCCAACGTCCTGACTTTC; cdr3_aa: CASSFGGSGANVLTF
clone_size: .; j_call: TRBJ1-1; d_call: TRBD1; v_call: TRBV10-2; cdr3_nt: TGCGCCAGCAGGGCTGCAGGGGGCGGGAACACTGAAGCTTTCTTT; cdr3_aa: CASRAAGGGNTEAFF
clone_size: .; j_call: TRBJ2-3; d_call: .; v_call: TRBV19; cdr3_nt: TGTGCCAGTAGTATAGGTTACACAGATACGCAGTATTTT; cdr3_aa: CASSIGYTDTQYF
clone_size: .; j_call: TRBJ1-3; d_call: .; v_call: TRBV5-1; cdr3_nt: TGCGCCAGCAGCTTGGCCGCAGGGCCATCGGGAAACACCATATATTTT; cdr3_aa: CASSLAAGPSGNTIYF
clone_size: .; j_call: TRBJ2-5; d_call: TRBD2; v_call: TRBV27; cdr3_nt: TGTGCCAGCAGTGCAATTACTAGCGGGGGGGCGAGGGAGACCCAGTACTTC; cdr3_aa: CASSAITSGGARETQYF
clone_size: .; j_call: TRBJ1-4; d_call: TRBD1; v_call: TRBV12-3/TRBV12-4; cdr3_nt: TGTGCCAGCGCACAGGACAGGGGGAAAAAACTGTTTTTT; cdr3_aa: CASAQDRGKKLFF
clone_size: .; j_call: TRBJ1-6; d_call: TRBD1; v_call: TRBV5-1; cdr3_nt: TGCGCCAGCAGCACGGGGACAGGGGATTCACCCCTCCACTTT; cdr3_aa: CASSTGTGDSPLHF
clone_size: .; j_call: TRBJ1-2; d_call: .; v_call: TRBV4-1; cdr3_nt: TGCGCCAGCAGCCAAGGGGTAGCCTCTAACTATGGCTACACCTTC; cdr3_aa: CASSQGVASNYGYTF
clone_size: .; j_call: TRBJ2-3; d_call: TRBD2; v_call: TRBV2; cdr3_nt: TGTGCCAGCCGACTAGCGGAAATCACAGATACGCAGTATTTT; cdr3_aa: CASRLAEITDTQYF
clone_size: .; j_call: TRBJ2-2; d_call: TRBD2; v_call: TRBV5-1; cdr3_nt: TGCGCCAGCAGCTCAAGGACTAGCGGGACTAAGAACACCGGGGAGCTGTTTTTT; cdr3_aa: CASSSRTSGTKNTGELFF
clone_size: .; j_call: TRBJ2-3; d_call: TRBD1; v_call: TRBV28; cdr3_nt: TGTGCCAGCAGCCAAACGCGACAGGGGGCAGATACGCAGTATTTT; cdr3_aa: CASSQTRQGADTQYF
clone_size: .; j_call: TRBJ2-4; d_call: .; v_call: TRBV7-9; cdr3_nt: TGTGCCAGCAGCTTAGCGGTATCGGGAGTCGGGGGCATTCAGTACTTC; cdr3_aa: CASSLAVSGVGGIQYF
clone_size: .; j_call: TRBJ2-2; d_call: TRBD2; v_call: TRBV10-3; cdr3_nt: TGTGCCATCAGTGAGTCGCGGGAGAGGTATACCGGGGAGCTGTTTTTT; cdr3_aa: CAISESRERYTGELFF
clone_size: .; j_call: TRBJ1-5; d_call: TRBD1; v_call: TRBV19; cdr3_nt: TGTGCCAGTAGGGGGTGGGACAGAGGCGTCAATCAGCCCCAGCATTTT; cdr3_aa: CASRGWDRGVNQPQHF
clone_size: .; j_call: TRBJ2-1; d_call: .; v_call: TRBV6-5; cdr3_nt: TGTGCCAGCAGTTACAGATTGGCCGGAGAGGAGCAGTTCTTC; cdr3_aa: CASSYRLAGEEQFF
clone_size: .; j_call: TRBJ2-1; d_call: .; v_call: TRBV11-2; cdr3_nt: TGTGCCAGCAGCCCTTTTCAGGGGAGCTCCTACAATGAGCAGTTCTTC; cdr3_aa: CASSPFQGSSYNEQFF
clone_size: .; j_call: TRBJ2-5; d_call: .; v_call: TRBV6-6; cdr3_nt: TGTGCCAGCACCGGGAGCGGTGGGCAAGAGACCCAGTACTTC; cdr3_aa: CASTGSGGQETQYF
clone_size: .; j_call: TRBJ1-1; d_call: .; v_call: TRBV5-6; cdr3_nt: TGTGCCAGCAGCTTGATAAACAGAATGAACACTGAAGCTTTCTTT; cdr3_aa: CASSLINRMNTEAFF
clone_size: .; j_call: TRBJ2-1; d_call: TRBD2; v_call: TRBV7-8; cdr3_nt: TGTGCCAGCAGCAAACTAGCGGGAGGCCCGGGTAATGAGCAGTTCTTC; cdr3_aa: CASSKLAGGPGNEQFF
clone_size: .; j_call: TRBJ1-2; d_call: .; v_call: TRBV28; cdr3_nt: TGTGCCAGCAGCCTTCTTAGTGGCTACACCTTC; cdr3_aa: CASSLLSGYTF
clone_size: .; j_call: TRBJ2-3; d_call: .; v_call: TRBV13; cdr3_nt: TGTGCCAGCAGCCGTGACAGGACTTTCACAGATACGCAGTATTTT; cdr3_aa: CASSRDRTFTDTQYF
clone_size: .; j_call: TRBJ2-7; d_call: .; v_call: TRBV19; cdr3_nt: TGTGCCAGTAGTATAGATGGGCTCCCCTACGAGCAGTACTTC; cdr3_aa: CASSIDGLPYEQYF